The next 16 T cell receptor beta chains were all read from a single sample in a study of T-cell reconstitution after alpha-beta-depleted transplantation in children. Unique molecular identifiers were incorporated during preparation of the TCRbeta library. TCRdb recomputed calls from the PCR reads with MiXCR, one row per CDR3 protein. Counted here are 750,000 to 950,000 distinct CDR3 sequences, less than 20% occurring once; the ten biggest clones make up roughly 5%. This sample comprised PBMCs, mostly from graft donor cells, obtained 360 days after TCRalphabeta/CD19-depleted stem cell transplant. Every receptor here comes from a male patient aged 5 to 17 who had a stem cell transplant for acute lymphoblastic leukemia, so the T cells may come from the graft donor.

This clonotype was observed a few times. The chain combines TRBV4-1 with TRBJ2-7; D gene unclear. The CDR3 runs 13 residues. The ends were cut back, 1 base at V and 5 bases at J, with 9 bases in the middle. The V gene's germline CDR1 is MGHRA and CDR2 YSYEKL. CDR3 loop: CASSQARVDEQYF. DNA for the CDR3: TGCGCCAGCAGCCAAGCCCGGGTCGACGAGCAGTACTTC.

The rearrangement uses TRBV7-3 and TRBJ2-7; D may correspond to TRBD1 or TRBD2 (5 bases each). Germline loops: CDR1 SGHTA, CDR2 FQGTGA. Trimming left V 1 base short and J 3 bases short, with 13 bases between. This CDR3 spans 15 amino acids. Written as DNA, the CDR3 is TGTGCCAGCAGCTTAAGCCTTGGGGCGGGCTACGAGCAGTACTTC. Translating gives CASSLSLGAGYEQYF.

There are a few counts of this clonotype. The chain has TRBV5-1 and TRBJ2-3, with 7 bases matching TRBD1. Trimming cost V 4 bases and J 7 bases; bases outside gene matches: 18. In germline, CDR1 is SGHRS, CDR2 YFSETQ. The CDR3 covers 17 residues. The CDR3 DNA is TGCGCCAGCAGCCAACAGGGGCCCGTGGCTATACCCAATACGCAGTATTTT. Translation gives CASSQQGPVAIPNTQYF.

With regard to this clonotype: A read error is possible here, since a much larger clone lies one base away. This is likely a read error, given that the CDR3 carries no conserved phenylalanine or tryptophan at its end. V and J are TRBV20-1 and TRBJ2-1; a weak D match, TRBD1 (6 bases). This CDR3 spans 15 amino acids. Germline loops: CDR1 DFQATT, CDR2 SNEGSKA (reference sequence). Trimming stripped 3 bases from V and 0 bases from J, with 12 bases between. CDR3 sequence: CSASGTTGSYNEQFY. CDR3 nucleotides: TGCAGTGCTAGCGGGACAACGGGCTCCTACAATGAGCAGTTCTAC.

The J gene is TRBJ2-4, the V gene TRBV3-1, with D hard to call. CDR1 is LGHDT and CDR2 is YNNKEL in the germline V gene (reference sequence). This CDR3 is built from 15 residues. The V and J ends lost 0 bases and 7 bases respectively, with 13 bases between them. CDR3 loop: CASSQDFGLGNIQYF. In DNA form, the CDR3 reads TGTGCCAGCAGCCAAGATTTCGGGTTGGGGAACATTCAGTACTTC. The variable domain in full, completed from reference TRBV3-1 and TRBJ2-4, reads DTAVSQTPKYLVTQMGNDKSIKCEQNLGHDTMYWYKQDSKKFLKIMFSYNNKELIINETVPNRFSPKSPDKAHLNLHINSLELGDSAVYFCASSQDFGLGNIQYFGAGTRLSVL.

This clonotype was seen a single time. This chain connects TRBV12-3 or TRBV12-4 to TRBJ1-4; maybe TRBD1 (5 bases). Trimming shortened V by 3 bases and J by 5 bases, and 13 bases separated the two germline ends. This CDR3 is 15 amino acids long. The CDR3 DNA sequence: TGTGCCAGCAGTTTCAGGGTCCTGAGCAATGAAAAACTGTTTTTT. As protein: CASSFRVLSNEKLFF.

This clonotype occurred a few times. The chain employs TRBV6-5 and TRBJ2-1; TRBD2 matches 12 bases. Trimming at V came to 0 bases and at J to 10 bases, leaving 7 bases not matched to a gene. CDR3 length: 16 amino acids. Germline CDR1 MNHEY, CDR2 SVGAGI. The CDR3 DNA reads TGTGCCAGCAGTTACTCAATACTAGCGGGAGGCTGGGAGCAGTTCTTC. Translating gives CASSYSILAGGWEQFF.

This clonotype was counted only a few times. This chain joins TRBV4-2 and TRBJ2-5; TRBD2 agrees at 11 bases. The CDR3 covers 17 residues. Per the germline V gene, CDR1 is LGHNA and CDR2 is YNFKEQ. V was clipped by 4 bases and J by 5 bases; unmatched bases: 12. The CDR3 region is CASSRSVTSGISETQYF. The CDR3 nucleotides read TGTGCCAGCAGCCGCTCCGTGACTAGCGGGATTTCGGAGACCCAGTACTTC.

The V and J genes are TRBV18 and TRBJ2-5; a possible D gene is TRBD1 (5 bases). Trimming shortened V by 6 bases and J by 3 bases, and 17 bases separated the two germline ends. CDR3 size: 15 residues. Germline-derived CDR1 and CDR2 are KGHSH and LQKENI. The CDR3 is CASSRPDTREETQYF. The CDR3 bases are TGTGCCAGCTCCCGGCCGGACACAAGGGAAGAGACCCAGTACTTC.

This clonotype was seen at least ten times. V and J are TRBV7-9 and TRBJ2-7; D is possibly TRBD2 (5 bases). Germline CDR1 SEHNR, CDR2 FQNEAQ (reference sequence). CDR3 length: 14 amino acids. V lost 3 bases and J lost 5, with 14 bases in between. CDR3 residues: CASSLSRETNEQYF. As DNA, the CDR3 is TGTGCCAGCAGCTTGTCGAGGGAGACAAACGAGCAGTACTTC.

V usage is TRBV7-9 and J usage is TRBJ1-1; TRBD1 matches at 9 bases. Germline loops: CDR1 SEHNR, CDR2 FQNEAQ (reference sequence). V lost 7 bases to trimming and J lost 2 bases; unmatched junction nucleotides: 5. The CDR3 totals 14 residues. CDR3 DNA: TGTGCCAGCACCCAGGACAGGGGTAACACTGAAGCTTTCTTT. Translated, it gives CASTQDRGNTEAFF.

V is TRBV5-1 and J is TRBJ2-1; 10 bases align to TRBD1. V was clipped by 5 bases and J by 3 bases; unmatched bases: 5. Germline V gene lookup returns CDR1 SGHRS and CDR2 YFSETQ. The CDR3 is made up of 15 amino acids. CDR3 sequence: CASRMTGGSYNEQFF. The CDR3 DNA is TGCGCCAGCAGAATGACAGGGGGCAGCTACAATGAGCAGTTCTTC.

The V call is TRBV9, the J call TRBJ2-1, with D unclear. V lost 10 bases and J lost 6, with 26 bases in between. CDR1 is SGDLS and CDR2 is YYNGEE in the germline V gene. The CDR3 is 16 amino acids. In DNA form, the CDR3 reads TGTGCCTCAATCCCAGGCCCGATCGGCATGTTCAATGAGCAGTTCTTC. Translation: CASIPGPIGMFNEQFF.

The V call is TRBV7-6, the J call TRBJ2-1; 12 positions agree with TRBD2. CDR3 length equals 16 residues. With 0 bases clipped from V and 5 bases from J, the junction kept 2 bases outside the gene matches. CDR1 and CDR2 (germline): SGHVS, FNYEAQ. CDR3 bases: TGTGCCAGCAGCTTAGCCGGACTAGCGGGGAACAATGAGCAGTTCTTC. It encodes CASSLAGLAGNNEQFF.

This clonotype was counted only a few times. J is TRBJ2-7 and V is TRBV7-8, with a possible D match to TRBD2 (6 bases). The V gene lost 0 bases and the J gene lost 7 bases, with 19 bases spanning the gap. The CDR3 is 16 residues long. Germline loops: CDR1 SGHVS, CDR2 FQNEAQ. The DNA of the CDR3 is TGTGCCAGCAGCTTAGCGGGGATAGCGGACCTAAAAGAGCAGTACTTC. It is translated as CASSLAGIADLKEQYF.

In its sample, this clonotype was seen a few times. This chain uses TRBV19 with TRBJ2-7, with D possibly TRBD1 on 6 matching bases. Germline loops: CDR1 LNHDA, CDR2 SQIVND (reference sequence). V lost 9 bases and J 2 bases, leaving 14 bases between the germline ends. The length of the CDR3 is 13 residues. This CDR3 is CASQTTGTYEQYF. CDR3 DNA sequence: TGTGCCAGCCAAACTACAGGGACCTACGAGCAGTACTTC.